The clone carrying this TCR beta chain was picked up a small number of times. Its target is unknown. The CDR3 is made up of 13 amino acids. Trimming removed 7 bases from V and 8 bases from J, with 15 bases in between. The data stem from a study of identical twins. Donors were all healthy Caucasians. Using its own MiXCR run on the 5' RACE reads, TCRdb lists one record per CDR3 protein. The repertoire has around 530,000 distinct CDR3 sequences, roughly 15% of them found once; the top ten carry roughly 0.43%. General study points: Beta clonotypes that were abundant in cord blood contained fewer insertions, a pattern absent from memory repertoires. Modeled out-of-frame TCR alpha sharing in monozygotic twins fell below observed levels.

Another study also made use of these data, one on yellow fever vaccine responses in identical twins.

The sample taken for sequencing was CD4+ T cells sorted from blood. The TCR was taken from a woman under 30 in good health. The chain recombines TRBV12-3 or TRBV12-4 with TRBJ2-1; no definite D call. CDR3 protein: CASIPLLRDEQFF. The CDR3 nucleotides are TGTGCCAGCATCCCCCTACTTCGGGATGAGCAGTTCTTC.